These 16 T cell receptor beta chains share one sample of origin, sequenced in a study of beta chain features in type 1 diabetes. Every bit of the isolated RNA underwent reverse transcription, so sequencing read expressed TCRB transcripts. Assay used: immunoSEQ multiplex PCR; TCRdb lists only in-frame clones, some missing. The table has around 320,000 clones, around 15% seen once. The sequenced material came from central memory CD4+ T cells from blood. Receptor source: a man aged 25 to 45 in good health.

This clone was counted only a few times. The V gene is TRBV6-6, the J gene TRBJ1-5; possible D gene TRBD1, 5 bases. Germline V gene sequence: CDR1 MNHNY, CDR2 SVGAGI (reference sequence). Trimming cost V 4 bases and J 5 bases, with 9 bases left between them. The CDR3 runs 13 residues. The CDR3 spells CASSSGLDQPQHF. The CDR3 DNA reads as TGTGCCAGCAGTTCGGGGCTAGATCAGCCCCAGCATTTT.

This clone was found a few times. CDR3 residues: CASEGWEGLYNEQFF. CDR3 in DNA: TGTGCCAGTGAGGGGTGGGAGGGCCTCTACAATGAGCAGTTCTTC. The gene calls are TRBV11-3 and TRBJ2-1, with 7 bases lining up with TRBD2. CDR3 length: 15 amino acids. V shed 9 bases, J shed 3 bases, and the junction held 11 bases outside the gene matches. Germline V gives CDR1 SGHNT, CDR2 YENEEA.

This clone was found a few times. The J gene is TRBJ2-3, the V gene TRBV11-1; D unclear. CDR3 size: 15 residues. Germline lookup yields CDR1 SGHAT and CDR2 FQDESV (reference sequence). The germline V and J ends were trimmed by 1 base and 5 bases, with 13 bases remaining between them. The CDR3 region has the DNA TGTGCCAGCAGCTTAGAAAGATTGTTAAGAGATACGCAGTATTTT. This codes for CASSLERLLRDTQYF.

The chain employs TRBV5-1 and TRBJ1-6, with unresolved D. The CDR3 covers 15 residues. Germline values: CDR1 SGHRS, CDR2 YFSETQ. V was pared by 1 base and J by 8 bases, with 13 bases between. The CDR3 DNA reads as TGCGCCAGCAGCTTGTCGTGGGAGCAGGATTCACCCCTCCACTTT. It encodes CASSLSWEQDSPLHF. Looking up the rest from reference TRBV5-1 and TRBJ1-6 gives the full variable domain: KAGVTQTPRYLIKTRGQQVTLSCSPISGHRSVSWYQQTPGQGLQFLFEYFSETQRNKGNFPGRFSGRQFSNSRSEMNVSTLELGDSALYLCASSLSWEQDSPLHFGNGTRLTVT.

The CDR3 protein is CASSYSQSTEAFF. The CDR3 bases are TGTGCCAGCAGTTACTCACAGAGCACTGAAGCTTTCTTT. The chain links TRBV6-5 to TRBJ1-1; D remains ambiguous. This CDR3 contains 13 residues. Trimming removed 0 bases at V and 4 bases at J, with 6 bases between. Germline values: CDR1 MNHEY, CDR2 SVGAGI.

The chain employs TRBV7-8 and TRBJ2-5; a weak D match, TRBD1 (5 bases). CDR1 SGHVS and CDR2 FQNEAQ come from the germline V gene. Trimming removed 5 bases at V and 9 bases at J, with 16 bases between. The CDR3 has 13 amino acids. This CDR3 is CASSPGHSGSQYF. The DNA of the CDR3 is TGTGCCAGCAGCCCTGGACATAGTGGTTCCCAGTACTTC. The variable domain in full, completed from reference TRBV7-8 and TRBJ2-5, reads GAGVSQSPRYKVAKRGQDVALRCDPISGHVSLFWYQQALGQGPEFLTYFQNEAQLDKSGLPSDRFFAERPEGSVSTLKIQRTQQEDSAVYLCASSPGHSGSQYFGPGTRLLVL.

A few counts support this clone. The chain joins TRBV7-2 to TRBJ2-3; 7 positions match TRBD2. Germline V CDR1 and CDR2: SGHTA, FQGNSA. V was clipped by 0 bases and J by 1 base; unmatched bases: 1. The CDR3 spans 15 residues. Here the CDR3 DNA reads TGTGCCAGCAGCTTAGCTAGCGGGCGCACAGATACGCAGTATTTT. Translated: CASSLASGRTDTQYF.

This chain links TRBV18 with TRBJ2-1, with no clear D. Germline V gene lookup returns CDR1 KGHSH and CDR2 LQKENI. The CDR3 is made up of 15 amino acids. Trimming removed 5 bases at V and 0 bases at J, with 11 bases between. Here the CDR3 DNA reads TGTGCCAGCTCAGACGGGCGGAGCTCCTACAATGAGCAGTTCTTC. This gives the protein CASSDGRSSYNEQFF.

CDR3 protein: CASSLFSGGRDETQYF. The CDR3 bases are TGTGCCAGCAGCTTGTTCTCGGGGGGCCGAGATGAGACCCAGTACTTC. The chain has TRBV5-4 and TRBJ2-5, with a weak D call TRBD2 (7 bases). CDR3 size: 16 residues. The V and J ends lost 1 base and 5 bases respectively, with 18 bases between them. Germline V gives CDR1 SGHNT, CDR2 YYREEE (reference sequence).

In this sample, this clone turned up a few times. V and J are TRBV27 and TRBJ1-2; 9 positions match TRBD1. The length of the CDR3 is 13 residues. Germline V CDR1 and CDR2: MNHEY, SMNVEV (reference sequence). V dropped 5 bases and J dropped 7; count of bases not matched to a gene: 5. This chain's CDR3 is CASSPRTGAGYTF. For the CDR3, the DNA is TGTGCCAGCAGTCCACGGACAGGGGCTGGCTACACCTTC.

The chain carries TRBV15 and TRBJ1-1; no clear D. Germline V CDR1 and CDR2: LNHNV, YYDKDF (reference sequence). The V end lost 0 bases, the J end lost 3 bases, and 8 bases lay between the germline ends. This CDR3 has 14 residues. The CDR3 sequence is CATSRDHVDTEAFF. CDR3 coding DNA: TGTGCCACCAGCAGAGATCATGTGGACACTGAAGCTTTCTTT.

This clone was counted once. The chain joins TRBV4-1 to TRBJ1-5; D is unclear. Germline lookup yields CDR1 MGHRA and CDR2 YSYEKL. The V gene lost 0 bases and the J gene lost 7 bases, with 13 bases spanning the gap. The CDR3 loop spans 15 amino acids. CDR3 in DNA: TGCGCCAGCAGCCAAGAAAACCTCCGAGGACAGCCCCAGCATTTT. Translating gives CASSQENLRGQPQHF.

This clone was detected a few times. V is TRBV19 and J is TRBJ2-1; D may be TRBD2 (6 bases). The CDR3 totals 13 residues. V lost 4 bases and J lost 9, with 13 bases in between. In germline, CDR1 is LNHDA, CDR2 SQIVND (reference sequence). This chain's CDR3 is CASSKGLASEQFF. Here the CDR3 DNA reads TGTGCCAGTAGTAAGGGGCTAGCGAGTGAGCAGTTCTTC.

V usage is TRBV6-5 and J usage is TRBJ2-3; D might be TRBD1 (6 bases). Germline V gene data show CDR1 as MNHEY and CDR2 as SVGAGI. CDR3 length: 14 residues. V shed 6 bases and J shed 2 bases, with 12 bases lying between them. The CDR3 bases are TGTGCCAGCAGGGGACAATTTAACACAGATACGCAGTATTTT. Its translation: CASRGQFNTDTQYF.

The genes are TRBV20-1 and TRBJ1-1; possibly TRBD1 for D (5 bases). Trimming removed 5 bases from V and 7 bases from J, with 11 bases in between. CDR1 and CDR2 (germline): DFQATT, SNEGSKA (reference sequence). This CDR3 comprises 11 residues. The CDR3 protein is CSAGRGGEAFF. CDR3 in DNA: TGCAGTGCTGGACGTGGGGGTGAAGCTTTCTTT.

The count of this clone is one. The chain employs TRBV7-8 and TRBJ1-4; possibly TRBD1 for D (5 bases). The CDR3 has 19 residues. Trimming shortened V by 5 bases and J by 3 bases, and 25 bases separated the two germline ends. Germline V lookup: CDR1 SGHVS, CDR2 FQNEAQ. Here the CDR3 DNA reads TGTGCCAGCAGCCTAGGGGACCAGCGCTCCGCCAAAGCTAATGAAAAACTGTTTTTT. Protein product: CASSLGDQRSAKANEKLFF. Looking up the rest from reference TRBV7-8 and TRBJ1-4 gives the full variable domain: GAGVSQSPRYKVAKRGQDVALRCDPISGHVSLFWYQQALGQGPEFLTYFQNEAQLDKSGLPSDRFFAERPEGSVSTLKIQRTQQEDSAVYLCASSLGDQRSAKANEKLFFGSGTQLSVL.